The present entry profiles one TCR beta chain with its context. The repertoire was sequenced with immunoSEQ multiplex PCR; TCRdb's copy has only in-frame clones and lacks some. The table records roughly 260,000 clones, approximately 79% of them present only once. This specimen belongs to a study of blood T cell repertoires in COVID-19. Background on the study: From T cells, B-cell-depleted T cells, or PBMCs came the material, which was cDNA or gDNA.

The germline gives CDR1 LNHDA, CDR2 SQIVND (reference sequence). This CDR3 comprises 13 residues. After removal of 6 bases from V and 6 bases from J, the junction contained 7 bases not matched to a gene. The genes are TRBV19 and TRBJ1-1, with TRBD1 matching over 7 bases. Specimen: peripheral blood. The source of this sequence is a woman older than 75 with active or convalescent COVID-19. This CDR3 is CASREGGNAEAFF. In DNA, the CDR3 is TGTGCCAGTAGGGAAGGGGGCAACGCTGAAGCTTTCTTT.